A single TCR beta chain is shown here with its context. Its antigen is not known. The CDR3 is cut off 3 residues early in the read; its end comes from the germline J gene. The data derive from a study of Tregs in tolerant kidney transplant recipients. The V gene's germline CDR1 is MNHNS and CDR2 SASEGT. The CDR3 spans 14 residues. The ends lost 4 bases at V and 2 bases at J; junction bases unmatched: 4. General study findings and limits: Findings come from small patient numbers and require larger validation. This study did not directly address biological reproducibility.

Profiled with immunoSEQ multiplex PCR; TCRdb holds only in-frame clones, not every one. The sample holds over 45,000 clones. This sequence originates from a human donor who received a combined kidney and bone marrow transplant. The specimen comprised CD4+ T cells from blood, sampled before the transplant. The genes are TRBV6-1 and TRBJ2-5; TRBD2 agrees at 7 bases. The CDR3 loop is CASSGRGMQETQYF. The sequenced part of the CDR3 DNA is TGTGCCAGCAGTGGGCGGGGGATGCAAGAGACC.